This T cell receptor beta chain derives from a study of T cell repertoires in aging, cancer and after chemotherapy. Amplification of TCR beta used genomic DNA extracted from peripheral blood. A mixed TRB-A/B primer pool amplified rearranged TRB by multiplex touch-down PCR. TCRdb passed the multiplex PCR reads through MiXCR, listing each CDR3 protein once. The sample contains roughly 7,800 distinct CDR3 sequences, about 53% of which appear only once. Germline CDR1 is LNHDA and CDR2 is SQIVND (reference sequence). This CDR3 has 14 residues. V shed 5 bases and J 2 bases; nucleotides not matched to a gene: 6.

The sequence derives from a human donor with a solid tumor. This chain connects TRBV19 to TRBJ2-7, with 7 bases identical to TRBD2. The sequencing input was blood. The CDR3 nucleotides read TGTGCCAGTAGTCAACTCCTAGCGGCCTACGAGCAGTACTTC. Translating it yields CASSQLLAAYEQYF.